Presented here are 27 T cell receptor beta chains from one specimen sequenced in a study of T cells in Graves' hyperthyroidism and ophthalmopathy. TCR beta CDR3 sequences were amplified from RNA transcripts. HTBI primers were used for first-round RT-PCR of the TCR CDR3. TCRdb independently ran MiXCR on the multiplex PCR reads; one entry per CDR3 protein. The table records around 350,000 distinct CDR3 sequences, about a sixth of them present only once. The source material was blood. All receptors come from a woman aged 25 to 39 with Graves' hyperthyroidism that later progressed to Graves' ophthalmopathy.

This clonotype was seen at least ten times. This chain connects TRBV6-1 to TRBJ2-5; possibly TRBD1 for D (5 bases). V was trimmed by 2 bases and J by 5 bases, leaving 12 bases between them. Germline CDR1 reads MNHNS; CDR2 reads SASEGT. This CDR3 has 14 residues. The CDR3 sequence is CASSEQQGWETQYF. In nucleotides, the CDR3 is TGTGCCAGCAGTGAACAGCAGGGCTGGGAGACCCAGTACTTC.

The table lists this clonotype with a few counts. This chain uses TRBV6-1 with TRBJ1-4, with 9 bases aligning to TRBD1. The CDR3 length is 12 residues. CDR1 and CDR2 from the germline V gene are MNHNS and SASEGT. The V and J ends lost 7 bases and 12 bases, in that order; junction bases with no gene match: 6. In DNA, the CDR3 is TGTGCCAGCACACAGGGGGCTTTTGAACTGTTTTTT. Translated, it gives CASTQGAFELFF.

This clonotype was seen at least ten times. The chain joins TRBV11-3 to TRBJ2-3; 10 bases agree with TRBD2. Germline trimming cut 5 bases from V and 3 bases from J; bases unmatched to any gene: 8. Germline-derived CDR1 and CDR2 are SGHNT and YENEEA. The CDR3 totals 16 residues. The CDR3 DNA reads TGTGCCAGCAGCGGAGGTAGCGGGAGGAGTACAGATACGCAGTATTTT. This gives the protein CASSGGSGRSTDTQYF. The full variable domain, in which reference TRBV11-3 and TRBJ2-3 provide the parts outside the CDR3, is EAGVVQSPRYKIIEKKQPVAFWCNPISGHNTLYWYLQNLGQGPELLIRYENEEAVDDSQLPKDRFSAERLKGVDSTLKIQPAELGDSAVYLCASSGGSGRSTDTQYFGPGTRLTVL.

A few counts support this clonotype. V usage is TRBV28 and J usage is TRBJ2-5; 13 bases align to TRBD2. V was clipped by 6 bases and J by 0 bases; unmatched bases: 10. Germline V CDR1 and CDR2: MDHEN, SYDVKM. The CDR3 has 18 residues. The CDR3 DNA sequence: TGTGCCAGCAGCGAAATGATCGGGACTAGCGGGGACCAAGAGACCCAGTACTTC. This codes for CASSEMIGTSGDQETQYF.

V gene TRBV29-1 combines with J gene TRBJ1-4; 7 nucleotides agree with TRBD1. CDR1 is SQVTM, CDR2 ANQGSEA, per germline. CDR3 size: 16 residues. The trim removed 4 bases at V and 7 bases at J, leaving 15 bases unmatched. CDR3 in DNA: TGCAGCGTTGCCGATCGTCCAGTGGCAGGGGGTGAAAAACTGTTTTTT. It codes for CSVADRPVAGGEKLFF.

This clonotype occurred a few times. V gene TRBV14 combines with J gene TRBJ1-4; TRBD1 is a possible D gene (6 bases). Germline V CDR1 and CDR2: SGHDN, FVKESK. Trimming cost V 1 base and J 8 bases, with 17 bases left between them. This CDR3 is 16 amino acids long. This chain's CDR3 is CASSQGSQGLREKLFF. CDR3 nucleotides: TGTGCCAGCAGCCAAGGATCTCAGGGGCTGCGAGAAAAACTGTTTTTT. The variable domain in full, with the rest retrieved from reference TRBV14 and TRBJ1-4, is EAGVTQFPSHSVIEKGQTVTLRCDPISGHDNLYWYRRVMGKEIKFLLHFVKESKQDESGMPNNRFLAERTGGTYSTLKVQPAELEDSGVYFCASSQGSQGLREKLFFGSGTQLSVL.

This chain connects TRBV6-1 to TRBJ1-5, with D possibly TRBD1 on 6 matching bases. The length of the CDR3 is 15 residues. The V gene lost 7 bases and the J gene lost 0 bases, with 13 bases spanning the gap. The germline gives CDR1 MNHNS, CDR2 SASEGT. As DNA, the CDR3 is TGTGCCAGCAATAGAAACAGGGATAGCAATCAGCCCCAGCATTTT. As protein: CASNRNRDSNQPQHF.

Worth noting for this clonotype: This sequence may be a read error, since a much larger clone differs from it by one base. The chain combines TRBV28 with TRBJ2-2; 7 bases fit TRBD1. This CDR3 region has 13 residues. The trim removed 11 bases at V and 1 base at J, leaving 4 bases unmatched. The germline CDR1 and CDR2 sequences are MDHEN and SYDVKM. CDR3 DNA: TGTGCCGGCCGGGACAGGAACACCGGGGAGCTGTTTTTT. This sequence encodes CAGRDRNTGELFF. Looking up the rest from reference TRBV28 and TRBJ2-2 gives the full variable domain: DVKVTQSSRYLVKRTGEKVFLECVQDMDHENMFWYRQDPGLGLRLIYFSYDVKMKEKGDIPEGYSVSREKKERFSLILESASTNQTSMYLCAGRDRNTGELFFGEGSRLTVL.

This clonotype was recorded a few times. This chain connects TRBV6-5 to TRBJ2-2; 7 nucleotides agree with TRBD1. The ends lost 2 bases at V and 9 bases at J; junction bases unmatched: 9. The CDR3 totals 15 residues. Looked up from germline, CDR1 is MNHEY and CDR2 is SVGAGI. CDR3 sequence reads: CASSYRGQRSRELFF. The CDR3 DNA reads as TGTGCCAGCAGTTACAGGGGACAGAGATCCCGGGAGCTGTTTTTT.

The rearrangement uses TRBV4-1 and TRBJ2-7; weak D call: TRBD1 (5 bases). Germline CDR1 MGHRA, CDR2 YSYEKL. The CDR3 contains 15 residues. Trimming pared 1 base from V and 3 bases from J, leaving 13 bases between. This CDR3 reads CASSQVAGQSYEQYF. The CDR3 region has the DNA TGCGCCAGCAGCCAAGTTGCTGGACAAAGCTACGAGCAGTACTTC.

This clonotype has at least ten counts. This chain uses TRBV28 with TRBJ2-5, with 8 bases fitting TRBD1. J lost 13 bases, V lost 6 bases, and 10 bases had no gene match. The CDR3 is 12 amino acids. CDR1 is MDHEN, CDR2 SYDVKM, per germline. This chain's CDR3 is CASRLRTGTPYF. In DNA form, the CDR3 reads TGTGCCAGCAGGCTCAGGACAGGGACTCCGTACTTC.

Only a few counts were recorded for this clonotype. The chain joins TRBV24-1 to TRBJ2-4; tentative D call: TRBD1 (5 bases). V was pared by 4 bases and J by 5 bases, with 11 bases between. In germline, CDR1 is KGHDR, CDR2 SFDVKD. The CDR3 contains 14 residues. CDR3 in amino acids: CATSDRQPENIQYF. CDR3 coding DNA: TGTGCCACCAGTGACCGACAGCCTGAAAACATTCAGTACTTC.

The sample holds a few counts of this clonotype. The gene calls are TRBV4-1 and TRBJ2-1; 9 bases match TRBD2. Germline loops: CDR1 MGHRA, CDR2 YSYEKL. The V segment lost 2 bases and the J segment 7 bases; nucleotides outside the gene matches: 15. The CDR3 contains 18 residues. Written as DNA, the CDR3 is TGCGCCAGCAGCCAACCGGGGCTCCTAGCGGGGAAGCGGAATGAGCAGTTCTTC. It codes for CASSQPGLLAGKRNEQFF.

As for this clonotype: The CDR3 end shows no conserved phenylalanine or tryptophan, and so a read error is likely. No DNA is shown, since the ends of the CDR3 on it are uncertain; the CDR3 is the one TCRdb lists. This chain links TRBV20-1 with TRBJ1-5; the DNA was not used to check the table's D call, TRBD1. The CDR3 length is 16 residues, termini included. CDR1 is DFQATT, CDR2 SNEGSKA, per germline (reference sequence). This CDR3 reads CSARNIVDRVWQPLHV.

J is TRBJ1-1 and V is TRBV29-1; 7 bases are a match to TRBD1. Germline loops: CDR1 SQVTM, CDR2 ANQGSEA. This CDR3 comprises 13 residues. Unmatched junction bases numbered 6, after V lost 7 bases and J lost 1 base. The CDR3 region is CSGQGQPNTEAFF. The CDR3 DNA follows: TGCAGCGGGCAGGGACAGCCGAACACTGAAGCTTTCTTT.

This clonotype has only a few counts. This chain uses TRBV5-1 with TRBJ2-7; 7 positions agree with TRBD1. The junction had 6 bases not matched to a gene; V was cut back by 4 bases and J by 2 bases. The CDR3 contains 14 residues. Germline lookup yields CDR1 SGHRS and CDR2 YFSETQ. The CDR3 DNA is TGCGCCAGCAGCCCCGGGACAGACACCTACGAGCAGTACTTC. Translating gives CASSPGTDTYEQYF.

This clonotype was counted at least ten times. The J gene is TRBJ1-5, the V gene TRBV27; D unclear. Germline values: CDR1 MNHEY, CDR2 SMNVEV (reference sequence). The CDR3 is 17 amino acids. The germline V and J ends were trimmed by 2 bases and 3 bases, with 17 bases remaining between them. In DNA, the CDR3 is TGTGCCAGCAGTTTACTGGCCGCAAATACGCACAATCAGCCCCAGCATTTT. Translated: CASSLLAANTHNQPQHF.

This chain links TRBV6-1 with TRBJ1-2, with D tentatively TRBD1 (5 bases). This CDR3 has 14 residues. Trimming removed 3 bases from V and 7 bases from J, with 15 bases in between. In germline, CDR1 is MNHNS, CDR2 SASEGT. Here the CDR3 reads CASSERTSVGGYTF. In DNA form, the CDR3 reads TGTGCCAGCAGTGAGAGGACAAGCGTGGGTGGCTACACCTTC.

J is TRBJ1-5 and V is TRBV30, with 7 bases matching TRBD1. The CDR3 contains 17 residues. J lost 4 bases, V lost 1 base, and 13 bases had no gene match. The germline V gene encodes CDR1 GTSNPN and CDR2 SVGIG (reference sequence). The CDR3 spells CAWSAEGTQGINQPQHF. In nucleotides, the CDR3 is TGTGCCTGGAGTGCAGAAGGAACACAGGGGATTAATCAGCCCCAGCATTTT.

This clonotype was counted ten times or more. The genes are TRBV28 and TRBJ2-3; the match to TRBD2 covers 14 bases. The germline V gene encodes CDR1 MDHEN and CDR2 SYDVKM. The V segment lost 3 bases and the J segment 2 bases; nucleotides outside the gene matches: 19. The CDR3 sequence is 22 residues long. In DNA form, the CDR3 reads TGTGCCAGCAGTTTTGTTTTTCCTGGAAGGACTAGCGGGAGGCTTTACACAGATACGCAGTATTTT. Protein sequence: CASSFVFPGRTSGRLYTDTQYF.

Of note for this clonotype: This sequence may be a read error, since a much larger clone differs from it by one base. The CDR3 DNA follows: TGTGCCAGCAGTGACCCCGGGGAGACCCAGTACTTC. Amino acids: CASSDPGETQYF. This chain links TRBV6-1 with TRBJ2-5; D gene unclear. Trimming took 3 bases from V and 5 from J, leaving 7 bases between them. The CDR3 sequence is 12 residues long. CDR1 is MNHNS, CDR2 SASEGT, per germline.

This clonotype was observed many times. The chain couples TRBV27 to TRBJ2-1; no reliable D call. V was cut by 6 bases and J by 0 bases, with 12 bases left in between. The CDR3 has 15 amino acids. CDR1 and CDR2 from the germline V gene are MNHEY and SMNVEV (reference sequence). CDR3 DNA sequence: TGTGCCAGCAGGCATCCCGCCAGCTCCTACAATGAGCAGTTCTTC. This codes for CASRHPASSYNEQFF.

This clonotype was counted ten times or more. The chain recombines TRBV12-3 or TRBV12-4 with TRBJ1-4; tentatively, D is TRBD1 (6 bases). Between the trimmed V and J ends, which lost 4 bases and 5 bases, there was a span of 14 bases. CDR3 length equals 15 residues. This CDR3 reads CASSSYRVSNEKLFF. CDR3 nucleotide sequence: TGTGCCAGCAGTTCATACAGGGTTTCCAATGAAAAACTGTTTTTT.

Notes on this clonotype: Because the CDR3 is missing its conserved closing phenylalanine or tryptophan, this is likely a read error. V is TRBV19 and J is TRBJ2-5, with D tentatively TRBD1 (5 bases). The CDR3 is 12 residues long. CDR1 is LNHDA and CDR2 is SQIVND in the germline V gene (reference sequence). Trimming pared 3 bases from V and 8 bases from J, leaving 10 bases between. CDR3 residues: CASSIPGQTQYL. The DNA of the CDR3 is TGTGCCAGTAGTATCCCCGGACAAACCCAGTACCTC.

The sample holds a few counts of this clonotype. V usage is TRBV19 and J usage is TRBJ2-3; maybe TRBD2 (6 bases). The ends were cut back, 8 bases at V and 0 bases at J, with 6 bases in the middle. The CDR3 is 12 amino acids. Germline CDR1 and CDR2: LNHDA and SQIVND (reference sequence). CDR3 coding DNA: TGTGCCAGTGCGGGGAGCACAGATACGCAGTATTTT. Protein: CASAGSTDTQYF.

This clonotype was observed a handful of times. The gene calls are TRBV29-1 and TRBJ2-1; 7 bases map to TRBD2. The CDR3 loop spans 13 amino acids. Losses at the gene ends were 6 bases for V and 0 bases for J; bases not matched to a gene: 2. Germline V gene data show CDR1 as SQVTM and CDR2 as ANQGSEA. CDR3 sequence: CSVLADSYNEQFF. The CDR3 coding sequence is TGCAGCGTCCTAGCGGACTCCTACAATGAGCAGTTCTTC.

This clonotype was counted at least ten times. This chain joins TRBV3-1 and TRBJ2-1; D unresolved. Looked up from germline, CDR1 is LGHDT and CDR2 is YNNKEL (reference sequence). The CDR3 has 13 residues. V was clipped by 7 bases and J by 7 bases, with 14 bases between them. In DNA form, the CDR3 reads TGTGCCAGCACCTTTTCTGGTGGGAATGAGCAGTTCTTC. Its protein is CASTFSGGNEQFF.